This T cell receptor (beta chain) stems from a study of naive and memory T cell subsets. General observations from the study: Naive repertoires, especially CD8, held a few larger clonotypes, possibly memory cells re-expressing CD45RA.

Per the germline V gene, CDR1 is SQVTM and CDR2 is ANQGSEA. Trimming removed 3 bases at V and 3 bases at J, with 14 bases between. CDR3 length equals 14 residues. As concerns this clonotype: The antigen remains unidentified.

CMV status came from CD4+ T cell IFNgamma after overnight CMV lysate stimulation of fresh PBMCs. The beta constant-region primer was an equimolar mix of two oligonucleotides covering TRBC1 and TRBC2. Four rounds of PCR amplified the ligated cDNA using nested alpha and beta constant-region primers plus SP2. TCRdb processed the UMI-ligation and nested PCR reads anew with MiXCR; each CDR3 protein has one entry. The profile shows approximately 150,000 distinct CDR3 sequences, roughly 22% of them singletons. Input material: naive CD4+ T cells from blood. The J gene is TRBJ1-1, the V gene TRBV29-1, with D maybe TRBD1 (6 bases). The receptor was isolated from a human donor in good health. CDR3 nucleotide sequence: TGCAGCGTTGATTTGGGGGGCGCCTACACTGAAGCTTTCTTT. Residues: CSVDLGGAYTEAFF.